These 20 T cell receptor beta chains share one sample of origin, sequenced in a study of blood T cells in healthy people across ages. A J-beta primer mix and a sample-barcoded 5' primer were used in a second PCR of about 7 to 12 cycles. MiXCR was run by TCRdb on the 5' RACE reads, yielding one entry per CDR3 protein. Among about 1,500,000 distinct CDR3 sequences, approximately 28% were seen once, and the ten largest hold 7% to 9%. The sample was blood. These receptors all stem from a woman in her twenties or thirties in good health.

J is TRBJ1-6 and V is TRBV14; D remains ambiguous. V was pared by 4 bases and J by 5 bases, with 9 bases between. The germline CDR1 and CDR2 sequences are SGHDN and FVKESK. This CDR3 comprises 14 residues. As DNA, the CDR3 is TGTGCCAGCAGCCGTACAGTACATAATTCACCCCTCCACTTT. It specifies CASSRTVHNSPLHF. The variable domain in full, completed from reference TRBV14 and TRBJ1-6, reads EAGVTQFPSHSVIEKGQTVTLRCDPISGHDNLYWYRRVMGKEIKFLLHFVKESKQDESGMPNNRFLAERTGGTYSTLKVQPAELEDSGVYFCASSRTVHNSPLHFGNGTRLTVT.

This clonotype was seen a handful of times. The V gene is TRBV12-3 or TRBV12-4, the J gene TRBJ2-3; D might be TRBD2 (6 bases). The CDR3 is 14 residues long. V dropped 3 bases and J dropped 4 bases, with 11 bases sitting between them. The CDR3 DNA sequence: TGTGCCAGCAGTTTCGCGGGGAACGCAGATACGCAGTATTTT. Protein: CASSFAGNADTQYF.

The V gene is TRBV12-3 or TRBV12-4, the J gene TRBJ1-1; the D is unclear. The CDR3 runs 18 residues. The V end lost 2 bases, the J end lost 3 bases, and 22 bases lay between the germline ends. The CDR3 here is CASSLSEITASSYTEAFF. The CDR3 DNA follows: TGTGCCAGCAGTTTATCGGAAATCACGGCTAGTAGTTACACTGAAGCTTTCTTT.

In its sample, this clonotype was seen a few times. One end of the junction varies from germline; a read error may be responsible. The chain recombines TRBV20-1 with TRBJ2-1; TRBD2 agrees at 13 bases. Germline values: CDR1 DFQATT, CDR2 SNEGSKA (reference sequence). CDR3 length equals 17 residues. CDR3 sequence: CSATGTSGVGSYDEQFF. For the CDR3, the DNA is TGCAGTGCTACCGGGACTAGCGGGGTGGGCTCCTACGATGAGCAGTTCTTC.

A word on this clonotype: Possible read error: a much larger clone is one base away. This rearrangement joins TRBV2 to TRBJ2-5, with D possibly matching TRBD2 (5 bases). Germline V gene sequence: CDR1 SNHLY, CDR2 FYNNEI. This CDR3 is built from 14 residues. DNA of the CDR3: TGTGCCAGCAGGGAAGCGGACGGGGAAGAGACCCAGTACTTC. This gives the protein CASREADGEETQYF.

This clonotype has a handful of counts. The J gene is TRBJ2-5, the V gene TRBV20-1; the D gene is possibly TRBD2 (6 bases). Per germline, CDR1 DFQATT and CDR2 SNEGSKA (reference sequence). The V gene lost 3 bases and the J gene lost 3 bases, with 14 bases spanning the gap. There are 14 residues in the CDR3. DNA of the CDR3: TGCAGTGCTAGGGAGGGGACGAATAAAGAGACCCAGTACTTC. It is translated as CSAREGTNKETQYF.

This chain links TRBV6-5 with TRBJ1-2; 8 bases agree with TRBD1. CDR3 length: 15 amino acids. The V gene end was trimmed by 6 bases and the J gene end by 2 bases; junction bases not matched to a gene: 8. From germline, CDR1 is MNHEY and CDR2 SVGAGI. The CDR3 reads CASSRDRPMNYGYTF. DNA of the CDR3: TGTGCCAGCAGCCGGGACAGGCCCATGAACTATGGCTACACCTTC.

With regard to this clonotype: It may be a read error: a sequence one base away is much more abundant. The J gene is TRBJ2-5, the V gene TRBV20-1; D may be TRBD2 (7 bases). The CDR3 extends over 14 amino acids. The ends were cut back, 7 bases at V and 0 bases at J, with 15 bases in the middle. Germline CDR1 and CDR2: DFQATT and SNEGSKA (reference sequence). In nucleotides, the CDR3 is TGCAGTGTTCCGGGGGGCTGGGACCAAGAGACCCAGTACTTC. Translated: CSVPGGWDQETQYF.

The chain uses TRBV4-1 and TRBJ2-3; TRBD2 matches 10 bases. CDR3 length equals 17 residues. Germline V gives CDR1 MGHRA, CDR2 YSYEKL. Trimming cost V 0 bases and J 4 bases; bases outside gene matches: 7. The DNA of the CDR3 is TGCGCCAGCAGCCAAGAGAAACTAGCGGGGTATGCAGATACGCAGTATTTT. Translated: CASSQEKLAGYADTQYF.

About this clonotype: Given a much more abundant clone one base away, this may be a read error. The rearrangement links TRBV29-1 to TRBJ2-3; D is possibly TRBD1 (7 bases). The V gene's germline CDR1 is SQVTM and CDR2 ANQGSEA. The CDR3 length is 12 residues. V was cut by 4 bases and J by 5 bases, with 10 bases left in between. CDR3 sequence: CSVVQGGDTQYF. DNA of the CDR3: TGCAGCGTTGTTCAGGGGGGAGATACGCAGTATTTT.

There are many counts of this clonotype. At one end the junction does not follow the germline gene, possibly because of a read error. The chain employs TRBV7-9 and TRBJ1-4; no clear D gene. CDR3 length: 14 residues. Germline-derived CDR1 and CDR2 are SEHNR and FQNEAQ (reference sequence). For the CDR3, the DNA is TGCGCCAGCAGCTTGGGGAGAAGTAATGAAAAACTGTTTTTT. This translates into CASSLGRSNEKLFF.

The CDR3 DNA is TGTGCCAGCAGCCCCCGGGACAGGAGCGCAGATACGCAGTATTTT. It encodes CASSPRDRSADTQYF. The chain has TRBV12-3 or TRBV12-4 and TRBJ2-3; TRBD1 matches 8 bases. The CDR3 is 15 residues long. The J segment lost 4 bases and the V segment lost 6 bases, leaving 9 bases of the junction unmatched.

The chain is built from TRBV20-1 and TRBJ1-3, with D tentatively TRBD1 (5 bases). V was pared by 2 bases and J by 4 bases, with 9 bases between. The CDR3 has 13 amino acids. CDR1 and CDR2 (germline): DFQATT, SNEGSKA (reference sequence). The CDR3 sequence: CSARQGSGNTIYF. CDR3 DNA sequence: TGCAGTGCTAGACAGGGCTCCGGAAACACCATATATTTT.

This clonotype was detected only a few times. V is TRBV29-1 and J is TRBJ1-4; D uncertain. CDR1 SQVTM and CDR2 ANQGSEA come from the germline V gene. Trimming pared 4 bases from V and 8 bases from J, leaving 11 bases between. CDR3 size: 12 residues. The CDR3 DNA sequence: TGCAGCGTTGGGTCAGGAGGGGAAAAACTGTTTTTT. Translating it yields CSVGSGGEKLFF. Using reference TRBV29-1 and TRBJ1-4 for the parts outside the CDR3, the full variable domain is SAVISQKPSRDICQRGTSLTIQCQVDSQVTMMFWYRQQPGQSLTLIATANQGSEATYESGFVIDKFPISRPNLTFSTLTVSNMSPEDSSIYLCSVGSGGEKLFFGSGTQLSVL.

The chain recombines TRBV7-9 with TRBJ2-1; 10 bases fit TRBD2. The CDR3 runs 16 residues. CDR1 SEHNR and CDR2 FQNEAQ come from the germline V gene (reference sequence). Unmatched junction bases numbered 10, after V lost 5 bases and J lost 6 bases. This chain's CDR3 is CASSAASGSLINEQFF. CDR3 nucleotide sequence: TGTGCCAGCAGCGCCGCTAGCGGGAGTTTGATCAATGAGCAGTTCTTC.

The count of this clonotype is one. The chain uses TRBV2 and TRBJ1-1, with TRBD1 matching 10 bases. The CDR3 totals 13 residues. The V gene's germline CDR1 is SNHLY and CDR2 FYNNEI. J lost 4 bases, V lost 8 bases, and 4 bases had no gene match. Here the CDR3 reads CASGGQGSTEAFF. CDR3 DNA: TGTGCCAGCGGGGGACAGGGGAGCACTGAAGCTTTCTTT.

The rearrangement joins TRBV9 to TRBJ1-1; D is possibly TRBD1 (5 bases). Germline V gene lookup returns CDR1 SGDLS and CDR2 YYNGEE. Trimming left V 3 bases short and J 10 bases short, with 22 bases between. CDR3 size: 15 residues. CDR3 coding DNA: TGTGCCAGCAGCGCGTTAGGGGAGGTGTTCTCTGGAGCTTTCTTT. Encoded protein: CASSALGEVFSGAFF.

J is TRBJ2-4 and V is TRBV4-2; 10 bases align to TRBD1. Germline CDR1 reads LGHNA; CDR2 reads YNFKEQ. The CDR3 is made up of 17 amino acids. The V gene end was trimmed by 2 bases and the J gene end by 7 bases; junction bases not matched to a gene: 11. CDR3 DNA sequence: TGTGCCAGCAGCCAAAGTTTCCTCCCGGGACAGGGGAACATTCAGTACTTC. This codes for CASSQSFLPGQGNIQYF.

This clonotype was detected a few times. V and J are TRBV25-1 and TRBJ1-2; 8 nucleotides agree with TRBD1. V lost 2 bases, J lost 4 bases, and 6 bases stayed unmatched. From germline, CDR1 is MGHDK and CDR2 SYGVNS. This CDR3 has 15 amino acids. The CDR3 coding sequence is TGTGCCAGCAGTGAAAGAAGGACAGGGCTCTATGGCTACACCTTC. Encoded protein: CASSERRTGLYGYTF.

Note on this clonotype: At one boundary the junction diverges from the germline segment, which might be a read error. The V gene is TRBV5-1, the J gene TRBJ2-3, with 12 bases aligning to TRBD2. Germline V gene sequence: CDR1 SGHRS, CDR2 YFSETQ. The CDR3 length is 14 residues. CDR3 sequence: CASTTSGGADTRYF. In DNA, the CDR3 is TGCGCCAGTACGACTAGCGGGGGAGCAGATACGCGGTATTTT.